This T cell receptor (beta chain) was documented in a study of blood T cells in healthy people across ages. Study-level points and caveats: TCR beta diversity, measured per million T cells, fell in a roughly linear way with age. More naive CD4+ cells and higher diversity marked long-lived donors relative to aged donors.

As regards this clonotype: The antigen remains unidentified.

At least 7 million PBMCs were isolated per sample. Sample-barcoded 5' priming and a J-beta primer mix drove a second PCR of 7 to 11 cycles. MiXCR, run by TCRdb on the 5' RACE reads, gives a single entry per CDR3 protein. This sample has 850,000 to 1,100,000 distinct CDR3 sequences, with roughly two fifths found just once. CDR1 SGHDT and CDR2 YYEEEE come from the germline V gene. The V gene lost 0 bases and the J gene lost 2 bases, with 12 bases spanning the gap. The CDR3 sequence is 15 residues long. V is TRBV5-6 and J is TRBJ2-7, with D possibly matching TRBD1 (5 bases). Material for sequencing was blood. The receptor was derived from a man younger than 30 in good health. The CDR3 region has the DNA TGTGCCAGCAGCTTGGGGCGGACAATAACCTACGAGCAGTACTTC. Its translation is CASSLGRTITYEQYF.